The 30 T cell receptor beta chains reported below all come from one sample, sequenced in a study of T cell changes during pregnancy in multiple sclerosis. Sequenced by immunoSEQ multiplex PCR; TCRdb stores in-frame clones only, minus some. The data contain 95,000 to 100,000 clones, about 91% of them singletons. The sequencing here drew on peripheral blood, taken in the second trimester of pregnancy. Every receptor here comes from a female donor with multiple sclerosis, enrolled in a pregnancy study.

V gene TRBV27 combines with J gene TRBJ1-5; 8 nucleotides align to TRBD1. Germline CDR1 MNHEY, CDR2 SMNVEV (reference sequence). V lost 5 bases to trimming and J lost 0 bases; unmatched junction nucleotides: 3. The CDR3 has 15 amino acids. CDR3: CASSRQGYSNQPQHF. For the CDR3, the DNA is TGTGCCAGCAGTCGACAGGGGTATAGCAATCAGCCCCAGCATTTT.

This chain links TRBV6-1 with TRBJ1-5; the D gene is possibly TRBD1 (6 bases). V shed 6 bases and J shed 3 bases, with 9 bases lying between them. Germline V gene sequence: CDR1 MNHNS, CDR2 SASEGT. This CDR3 comprises 13 residues. The CDR3 loop reads CASRGHPNQPQHF. CDR3 in DNA: TGTGCCAGCAGGGGACACCCCAATCAGCCCCAGCATTTT.

V is TRBV6-5 and J is TRBJ2-1, with 12 nucleotides matching TRBD2. The CDR3 is 15 amino acids. Unmatched junction bases numbered 6, after V lost 6 bases and J lost 6 bases. Per the germline V gene, CDR1 is MNHEY and CDR2 is SVGAGI. The DNA for the CDR3 is TGTGCCAGCAGCCTGCTAGCGGGAGGGGGCAATGAGCAGTTCTTC. Protein product: CASSLLAGGGNEQFF.

The chain recombines TRBV10-3 with TRBJ2-7; 7 bases are shared with TRBD2. In germline, CDR1 is ENHRY, CDR2 SYGVKD. With 5 bases clipped from V and 3 bases from J, the junction kept 4 bases outside the gene matches. CDR3 length: 13 residues. CDR3 nucleotides: TGTGCCATCAGTATCGGGGACTACTACGAGCAGTACTTC. It yields the protein CAISIGDYYEQYF.

The rearrangement joins TRBV7-9 to TRBJ2-6; 7 bases match TRBD1. Trimming cost V 5 bases and J 0 bases; bases outside gene matches: 7. Germline lookup yields CDR1 SEHNR and CDR2 FQNEAQ (reference sequence). CDR3 size: 17 residues. CDR3 DNA: TGTGCCAGCAGCATGACAGGGCCCGACTCTGGGGCCAACGTCCTGACTTTC. Translated, it gives CASSMTGPDSGANVLTF. Together with reference TRBV7-9 and TRBJ2-6, the CDR3 gives the full variable domain: DTGVSQNPRHKITKRGQNVTFRCDPISEHNRLYWYRQTLGQGPEFLTYFQNEAQLEKSRLLSDRFSAERPKGSFSTLEIQRTEQGDSAMYLCASSMTGPDSGANVLTFGAGSRLTVL.

The chain employs TRBV25-1 and TRBJ1-1, with unresolved D. CDR1 is MGHDK and CDR2 is SYGVNS in the germline V gene. Trimming shortened V by 7 bases and J by 2 bases, and 14 bases separated the two germline ends. The CDR3 covers 14 residues. CDR3 residues: CASTPAGPNTEAFF. For the CDR3, the DNA is TGTGCCAGCACTCCTGCAGGCCCAAACACTGAAGCTTTCTTT.

V usage is TRBV28 and J usage is TRBJ2-3, with 7 bases matching TRBD2. The germline CDR1 and CDR2 sequences are MDHEN and SYDVKM. The ends lost 8 bases at V and 4 bases at J; junction bases unmatched: 9. This CDR3 has 14 amino acids. The CDR3 reads CASWAGEGSDTQYF. The CDR3 DNA sequence: TGTGCCAGCTGGGCGGGAGAGGGATCAGATACGCAGTATTTT.

V is TRBV6-1 and J is TRBJ2-7; 8 bases agree with TRBD1. CDR1 and CDR2 from the germline V gene are MNHNS and SASEGT. Losses at the gene ends were 6 bases for V and 2 bases for J; bases not matched to a gene: 3. The CDR3 length is 13 residues. The CDR3 nucleotides read TGTGCCAGCAGGGAGGACAGGGCCTACGAGCAGTACTTC. It is translated as CASREDRAYEQYF.

The sample holds one count of this clone. The gene calls are TRBV4-1 and TRBJ1-6; TRBD1 is a possible D gene (5 bases). Germline values: CDR1 MGHRA, CDR2 YSYEKL. The CDR3 contains 12 residues. V shed 1 base and J shed 14 bases, with 9 bases lying between them. CDR3 sequence: CASSQAADTLHF. The CDR3 DNA reads as TGCGCCAGCAGCCAAGCGGCGGACACCCTCCACTTT.

This clone was detected once. The rearrangement joins TRBV28 to TRBJ1-2, with a tentative D call TRBD1 (5 bases). Trimming took off 3 bases at V and 5 bases at J, with 13 bases between the two ends. The CDR3 has 14 residues. The germline gives CDR1 MDHEN, CDR2 SYDVKM. The CDR3: CASSFGRDWYGYTF. Here the CDR3 DNA reads TGTGCCAGCAGTTTTGGCAGGGACTGGTATGGCTACACCTTC.

The V call is TRBV19, the J call TRBJ1-1; D possibly corresponds to TRBD1 (5 bases). Per the germline V gene, CDR1 is LNHDA and CDR2 is SQIVND (reference sequence). The CDR3 sequence is 13 residues long. Deletions cut 3 bases from V and 6 bases from J, with 11 bases between. CDR3 residues: CASSMGQGSEAFF. The CDR3 DNA follows: TGTGCCAGTAGTATGGGGCAGGGCTCTGAAGCTTTCTTT.

The chain combines TRBV10-2 with TRBJ2-5; maybe TRBD2 (5 bases). Germline-derived CDR1 and CDR2 are WSHSY and SAAADI. Trimming cost V 2 bases and J 3 bases, with 10 bases left between them. The CDR3 has 14 residues. CDR3 in amino acids: CASSEVSVKETQYF. The CDR3 DNA reads TGCGCCAGCAGTGAGGTTAGCGTGAAAGAGACCCAGTACTTC.

This rearrangement joins TRBV11-2 to TRBJ2-7; TRBD1 is a possible D gene (5 bases). Germline loops: CDR1 SGHAT, CDR2 FQNNGV. This CDR3 spans 14 amino acids. V lost 0 bases to trimming and J lost 10 bases, with 16 bases between them. Here the CDR3 reads CASSLEDKVAEQYF. The CDR3 DNA is TGTGCCAGCAGCTTAGAGGACAAGGTGGCGGAACAGTACTTC.

V gene TRBV7-9 combines with J gene TRBJ1-1; 7 nucleotides match TRBD1. V shed 5 bases, J shed 1 base, and the junction held 4 bases outside the gene matches. CDR3 length: 14 amino acids. Germline CDR1 is SEHNR and CDR2 is FQNEAQ (reference sequence). CDR3 in amino acids: CASSLSGGNTEAFF. CDR3 nucleotide sequence: TGTGCCAGCAGCCTCTCAGGGGGGAACACTGAAGCTTTCTTT.

The chain employs TRBV5-1 and TRBJ2-4; 7 bases fit TRBD1. CDR1 is SGHRS, CDR2 YFSETQ, per germline. V dropped 3 bases and J dropped 6; count of bases not matched to a gene: 3. The CDR3 runs to 13 residues. DNA of the CDR3: TGCGCCAGCAGCTCCAGACAGGGAAACATTCAGTACTTC. As protein: CASSSRQGNIQYF.

The rearrangement links TRBV5-4 to TRBJ2-6; D call uncertain. In germline, CDR1 is SGHNT, CDR2 YYREEE (reference sequence). Between the trimmed V and J ends, which lost 4 bases and 0 bases, there was a span of 8 bases. This CDR3 region has 15 residues. The CDR3 coding sequence is TGTGCCAGCAGCCGCGAGGTCTCTGGGGCCAACGTCCTGACTTTC. This encodes CASSREVSGANVLTF.

The chain combines TRBV6-1 with TRBJ2-3; TRBD2 matches at 8 bases. CDR1 MNHNS and CDR2 SASEGT come from the germline V gene. V dropped 3 bases and J dropped 3; count of bases not matched to a gene: 5. The CDR3 contains 15 residues. The CDR3 protein is CASSEKRERTDTQYF. CDR3 bases: TGTGCCAGCAGTGAGAAGCGGGAGCGGACAGATACGCAGTATTTT.

This clone showed up just a few times. The chain is built from TRBV6-1 and TRBJ2-7; D unclear. This CDR3 spans 15 amino acids. V lost 0 bases, J lost 3 bases, and 12 bases lay in between. Germline-derived CDR1 and CDR2 are MNHNS and SASEGT. The CDR3 bases are TGTGCCAGCAGTGAAGCCCCTAAATTAATCTACGAGCAGTACTTC. Amino acids: CASSEAPKLIYEQYF.

V usage is TRBV5-1 and J usage is TRBJ2-3; tentatively, D is TRBD2 (7 bases). Germline CDR1 SGHRS, CDR2 YFSETQ. CDR3 length: 15 residues. V was shortened by 6 bases and J by 6 bases, with 20 bases between the two germline ends. CDR3 residues: CASKGGAGGLDTQYF. CDR3 bases: TGCGCCAGCAAGGGGGGGGCCGGGGGTTTGGATACGCAGTATTTT.

The chain couples TRBV13 to TRBJ2-6, with 7 bases matching TRBD1. Germline CDR1 is PRHDT and CDR2 is FYEKMQ (reference sequence). The CDR3 is 16 amino acids. Trimming took 4 bases from V and 0 from J; bases not matched to a gene: 3. The CDR3 sequence: CASSYGQASGANVLTF. The CDR3 DNA follows: TGTGCCAGCAGCTACGGACAGGCCTCTGGGGCCAACGTCCTGACTTTC. Together with reference TRBV13 and TRBJ2-6, the CDR3 gives the full variable domain: AAGVIQSPRHLIKEKRETATLKCYPIPRHDTVYWYQQGPGQDPQFLISFYEKMQSDKGSIPDRFSAQQFSDYHSELNMSSLELGDSALYFCASSYGQASGANVLTFGAGSRLTVL.

The V and J genes are TRBV9 and TRBJ2-1; tentatively, D is TRBD2 (5 bases). CDR3 length: 13 residues. V lost 3 bases, J lost 3 bases, and 7 bases lay in between. Germline V gives CDR1 SGDLS, CDR2 YYNGEE. The CDR3 spells CASSGAGYNEQFF. The CDR3 nucleotides read TGTGCCAGCAGCGGGGCGGGCTACAATGAGCAGTTCTTC.

The chain employs TRBV15 and TRBJ2-3; D might be TRBD2 (5 bases). V lost 5 bases, J lost 6 bases, and 9 bases lay in between. CDR1 is LNHNV and CDR2 is YYDKDF in the germline V gene (reference sequence). This CDR3 has 12 amino acids. The CDR3 region has the DNA TGTGCCACCAGCCTAGCTATCGATACGCAGTATTTT. Its translation: CATSLAIDTQYF. Filled out from reference TRBV15 and TRBJ2-3, the complete variable domain reads DAMVIQNPRYQVTQFGKPVTLSCSQTLNHNVMYWYQQKSSQAPKLLFHYYDKDFNNEADTPDNFQSRRPNTSFCFLDIRSPGLGDTAMYLCATSLAIDTQYFGPGTRLTVL.

The chain joins TRBV15 to TRBJ2-1, with D unclear. With 3 bases removed from V and 9 bases from J, the gap between germline ends came to 6 bases. The CDR3 loop spans 11 amino acids. The germline V gene encodes CDR1 LNHNV and CDR2 YYDKDF (reference sequence). The CDR3 DNA is TGTGCCACCAGCAGCAACGGTGAGCAGTTCTTC. Translation gives CATSSNGEQFF. Drawing the rest from reference TRBV15 and TRBJ2-1, the complete variable domain is DAMVIQNPRYQVTQFGKPVTLSCSQTLNHNVMYWYQQKSSQAPKLLFHYYDKDFNNEADTPDNFQSRRPNTSFCFLDIRSPGLGDTAMYLCATSSNGEQFFGPGTRLTVL.

This clone was recorded only once. The chain uses TRBV28 and TRBJ1-5; no firm D call. Germline values: CDR1 MDHEN, CDR2 SYDVKM. V was trimmed by 5 bases and J by 3 bases, leaving 11 bases between them. CDR3 size: 14 residues. CDR3 sequence: CASSLVSFNQPQHF. The CDR3 DNA reads TGTGCCAGCAGTCTCGTGAGCTTCAATCAGCCCCAGCATTTT. The whole variable domain, filled in from reference TRBV28 and TRBJ1-5, reads DVKVTQSSRYLVKRTGEKVFLECVQDMDHENMFWYRQDPGLGLRLIYFSYDVKMKEKGDIPEGYSVSREKKERFSLILESASTNQTSMYLCASSLVSFNQPQHFGDGTRLSIL.

The chain couples TRBV5-1 to TRBJ1-5; D gene unclear. Germline V gives CDR1 SGHRS, CDR2 YFSETQ. CDR3 size: 15 residues. The V end was cut by 1 base, the J end by 4 bases, with 12 bases between. The CDR3 spells CASSLSGKGNQPQHF. In nucleotides, the CDR3 is TGCGCCAGCAGCTTGTCCGGGAAAGGAAATCAGCCCCAGCATTTT.

The chain recombines TRBV5-1 with TRBJ2-7; 7 bases line up with TRBD2. Germline CDR1 and CDR2: SGHRS and YFSETQ. After removal of 1 base from V and 3 bases from J, the junction contained 7 bases not matched to a gene. The CDR3 consists of 15 residues. The CDR3 region is CASSLSQGGNYEQYF. DNA of the CDR3: TGCGCCAGCAGCTTGAGCCAGGGAGGGAACTACGAGCAGTACTTC.

V is TRBV6-5 and J is TRBJ2-7; tentative D call: TRBD1 (6 bases). CDR1 and CDR2 from the germline V gene are MNHEY and SVGAGI. V lost 5 bases and J lost 2, with 13 bases in between. The CDR3 extends over 14 amino acids. This CDR3 reads CASSPGVLTYEQYF. The CDR3 bases are TGTGCCAGCAGTCCAGGGGTCCTCACCTACGAGCAGTACTTC.

The chain links TRBV6-6 to TRBJ1-5; TRBD1 aligns across 11 bases. Germline CDR1 MNHNY, CDR2 SVGAGI (reference sequence). Trimming at V came to 6 bases and at J to 6 bases, leaving 7 bases not matched to a gene. The CDR3 consists of 15 residues. CDR3 amino acids: CASSLDRGLGQPQHF. The CDR3 region has the DNA TGTGCCAGCAGCCTGGACAGGGGGCTGGGTCAGCCCCAGCATTTT.

CDR3 DNA sequence: TGTGCCAGCAGTTTACAGTATGTCAATGAGCAGTTCTTC. This sequence encodes CASSLQYVNEQFF. This chain joins TRBV27 and TRBJ2-1; D is unclear. The CDR3 contains 13 residues. Germline V lookup: CDR1 MNHEY, CDR2 SMNVEV (reference sequence). The V end was cut by 2 bases, the J end by 6 bases, with 8 bases between.

The chain has TRBV7-8 and TRBJ2-5; possibly TRBD1 for D (6 bases). Germline V lookup: CDR1 SGHVS, CDR2 FQNEAQ. The V end lost 2 bases, the J end lost 5 bases, and 21 bases lay between the germline ends. The CDR3 contains 17 residues. The CDR3 spells CASSLLGSGEVAETQYF. The CDR3 region has the DNA TGTGCCAGCAGCTTACTAGGTTCAGGGGAAGTGGCGGAGACCCAGTACTTC.